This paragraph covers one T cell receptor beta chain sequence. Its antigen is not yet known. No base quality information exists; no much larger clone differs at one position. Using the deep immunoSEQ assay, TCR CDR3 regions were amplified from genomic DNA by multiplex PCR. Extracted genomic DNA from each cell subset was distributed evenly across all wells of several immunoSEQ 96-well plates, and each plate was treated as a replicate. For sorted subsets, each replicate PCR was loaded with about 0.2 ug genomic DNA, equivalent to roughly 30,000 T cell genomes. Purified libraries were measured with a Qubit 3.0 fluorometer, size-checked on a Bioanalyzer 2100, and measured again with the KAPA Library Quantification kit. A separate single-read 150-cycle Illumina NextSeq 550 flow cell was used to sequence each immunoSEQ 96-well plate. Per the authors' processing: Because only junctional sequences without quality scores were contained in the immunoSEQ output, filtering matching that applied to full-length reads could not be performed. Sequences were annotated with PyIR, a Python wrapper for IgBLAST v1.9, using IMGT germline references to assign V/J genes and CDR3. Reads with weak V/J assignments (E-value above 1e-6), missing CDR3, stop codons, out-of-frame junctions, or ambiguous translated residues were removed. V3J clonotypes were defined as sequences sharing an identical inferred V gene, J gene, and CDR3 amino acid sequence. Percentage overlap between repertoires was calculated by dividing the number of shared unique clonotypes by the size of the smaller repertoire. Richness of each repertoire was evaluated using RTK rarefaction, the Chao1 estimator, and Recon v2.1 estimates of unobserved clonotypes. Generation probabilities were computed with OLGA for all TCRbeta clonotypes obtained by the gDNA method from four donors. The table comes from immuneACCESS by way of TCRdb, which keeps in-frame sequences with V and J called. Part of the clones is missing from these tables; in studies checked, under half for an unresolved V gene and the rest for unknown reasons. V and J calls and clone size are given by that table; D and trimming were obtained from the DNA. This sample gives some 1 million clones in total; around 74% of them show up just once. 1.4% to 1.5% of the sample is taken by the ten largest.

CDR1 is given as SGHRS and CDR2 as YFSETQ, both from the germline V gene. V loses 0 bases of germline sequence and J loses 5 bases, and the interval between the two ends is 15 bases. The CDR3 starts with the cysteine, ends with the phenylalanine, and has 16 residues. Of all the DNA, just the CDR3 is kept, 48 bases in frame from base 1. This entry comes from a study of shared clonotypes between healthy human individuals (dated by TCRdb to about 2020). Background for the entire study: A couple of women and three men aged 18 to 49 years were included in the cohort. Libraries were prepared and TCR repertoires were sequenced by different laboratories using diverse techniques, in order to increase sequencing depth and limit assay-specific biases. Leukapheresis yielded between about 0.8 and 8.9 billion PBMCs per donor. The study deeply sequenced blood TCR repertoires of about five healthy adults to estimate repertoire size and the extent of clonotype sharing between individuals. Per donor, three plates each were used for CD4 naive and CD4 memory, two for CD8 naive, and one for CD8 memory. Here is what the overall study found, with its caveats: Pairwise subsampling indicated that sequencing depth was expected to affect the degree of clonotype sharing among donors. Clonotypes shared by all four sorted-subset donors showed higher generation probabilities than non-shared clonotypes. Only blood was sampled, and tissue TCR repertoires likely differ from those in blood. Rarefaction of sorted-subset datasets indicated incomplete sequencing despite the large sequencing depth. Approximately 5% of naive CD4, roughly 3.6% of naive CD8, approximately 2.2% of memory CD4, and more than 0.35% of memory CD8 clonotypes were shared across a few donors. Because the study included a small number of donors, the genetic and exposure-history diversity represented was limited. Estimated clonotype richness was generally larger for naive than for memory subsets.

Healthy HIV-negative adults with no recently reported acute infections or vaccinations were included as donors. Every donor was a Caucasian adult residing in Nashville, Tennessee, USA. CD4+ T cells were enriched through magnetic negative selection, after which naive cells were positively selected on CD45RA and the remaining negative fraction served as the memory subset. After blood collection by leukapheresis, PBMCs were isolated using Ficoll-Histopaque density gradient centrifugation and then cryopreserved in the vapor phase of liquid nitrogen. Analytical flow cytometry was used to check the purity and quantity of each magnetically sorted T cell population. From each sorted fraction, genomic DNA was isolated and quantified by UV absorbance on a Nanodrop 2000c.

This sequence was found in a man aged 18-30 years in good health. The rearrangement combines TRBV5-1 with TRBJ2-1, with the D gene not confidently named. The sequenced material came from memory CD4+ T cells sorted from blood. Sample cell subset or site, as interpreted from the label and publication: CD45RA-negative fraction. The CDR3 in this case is CASSLAPQPSDNEQFF. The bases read TGCGCCAGCAGCTTGGCCCCTCAACCATCAGACAATGAGCAGTTCTTC.